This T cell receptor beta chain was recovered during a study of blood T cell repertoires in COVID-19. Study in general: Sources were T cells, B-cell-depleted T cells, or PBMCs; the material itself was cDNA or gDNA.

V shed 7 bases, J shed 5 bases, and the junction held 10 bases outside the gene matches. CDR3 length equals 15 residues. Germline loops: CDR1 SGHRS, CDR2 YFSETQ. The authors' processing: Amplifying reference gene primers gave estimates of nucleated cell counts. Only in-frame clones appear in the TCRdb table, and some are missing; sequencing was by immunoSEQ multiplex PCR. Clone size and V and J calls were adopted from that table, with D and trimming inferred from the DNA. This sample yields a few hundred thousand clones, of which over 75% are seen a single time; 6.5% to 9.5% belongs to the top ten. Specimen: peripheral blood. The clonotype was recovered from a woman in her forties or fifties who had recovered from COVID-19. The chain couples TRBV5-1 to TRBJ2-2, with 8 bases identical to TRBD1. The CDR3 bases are TGCGCCAGCGGGGGAAGGGACAGGTGGACCGGGGAGCTGTTTTTT. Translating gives CASGGRDRWTGELFF.